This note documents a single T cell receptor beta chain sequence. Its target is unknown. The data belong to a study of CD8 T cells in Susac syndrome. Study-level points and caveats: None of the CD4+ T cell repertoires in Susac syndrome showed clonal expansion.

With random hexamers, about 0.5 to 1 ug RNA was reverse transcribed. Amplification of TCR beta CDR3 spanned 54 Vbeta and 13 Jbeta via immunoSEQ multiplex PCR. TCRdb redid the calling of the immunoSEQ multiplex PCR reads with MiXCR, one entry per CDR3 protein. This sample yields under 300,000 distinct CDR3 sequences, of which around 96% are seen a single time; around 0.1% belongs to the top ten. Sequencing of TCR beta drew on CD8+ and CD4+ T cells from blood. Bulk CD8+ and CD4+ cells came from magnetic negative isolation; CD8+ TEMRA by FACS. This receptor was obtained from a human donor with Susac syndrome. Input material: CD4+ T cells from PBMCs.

The CDR3 DNA follows: TGCGCCAACGGGACAGGGTTTGTCTACGAGCAGTACTTC. This encodes CANGTGFVYEQYF. This chain uses TRBV4-1 with TRBJ2-7, with 9 bases aligning to TRBD1. Germline V gives CDR1 MGHRA, CDR2 YSYEKL. Trimming cost V 10 bases and J 3 bases; bases outside gene matches: 7. This CDR3 has 13 residues.